This record covers a single T cell receptor beta chain. Its cognate antigen is unknown. This CDR3 is 14 amino acids long. The V gene end was trimmed by 5 bases and the J gene end by 3 bases; junction bases not matched to a gene: 2. 5'RACE template switching added a universal primer site and UMIs to TCR cDNA. MiXCR, applied by TCRdb to the 5' RACE reads, yields one record per CDR3 protein. The data hold more than 300,000 distinct CDR3 sequences, with around a tenth observed a single time. This entry comes from a study of T cells after yellow fever vaccination. Study-wide results and caveats: Abundant bulk-derived clonotypes could contaminate FACS-sorted repertoires.

The chain is built from TRBV12-3 or TRBV12-4 and TRBJ1-2; 11 nucleotides agree with TRBD1. The sample here was CD4+ T cells sorted from PBMCs, taken 45 days after the yellow fever booster vaccination. This TCR was recovered from a man aged 18-30 years who received the YFV17D yellow fever vaccine. The CDR3 spells CASSPDRGHYGYTF. CDR3 bases: TGTGCCAGCAGTCCGGACAGGGGGCACTATGGCTACACCTTC.